These T cell receptor beta chains were read from a single sample in a study of cytomegalovirus exposure and HLA in healthy donors. Profiled with immunoSEQ multiplex PCR; TCRdb holds only in-frame clones, not every one. The table lists roughly 200,000 clones, around 80% of them singletons. Sequences were obtained from PBMCs. The receptors were sampled from a boy aged 2 to 10 in good health and CMV-seronegative. The CDR3 runs from the conserved cysteine through the conserved F or W. The D gene is left open where the match is weak. Size is omitted from some rows. Given values are once, few, many or a class for expanded clones.

J gene | D gene | clone size | V gene | CDR3 protein | CDR3 DNA
TRBJ1-2 | - | - | TRBV5-4 | CASSLDEDWPSPF | TGTGCCAGCAGCTTGGATGAAGACTGGCCATCCCCCTTC
TRBJ2-3 | - | - | TRBV9 | CASSAGLARGDTQYF | TGTGCCAGCAGCGCCGGACTCGCTCGGGGAGATACGCAGTATTTT
TRBJ2-2 | - | once | TRBV5-1 | CASSLSRTATGELFF | TGCGCCAGCAGCTTGAGTCGAACAGCCACCGGGGAGCTGTTTTTT
TRBJ1-4 | TRBD1 | - | TRBV6-6 | CASIIGTGGKKLFF | TGTGCCAGCATCATCGGGACAGGGGGCAAGAAACTGTTTTTT
TRBJ2-7 | TRBD2 | - | TRBV7-8 | CASSLILAASYEQYF | TGTGCCAGCAGCTTAATACTAGCGGCGTCCTACGAGCAGTACTTC
TRBJ1-1 | - | - | TRBV6-5 | CASSPGGGEAFF | TGTGCCAGCAGCCCGGGGGGTGGTGAAGCTTTCTTT
TRBJ2-1 | - | - | TRBV7-9 | CASSLEVQGRFF | TGTGCCAGCAGCTTAGAAGTGCAGGGGCGGTTCTTC
TRBJ2-5 | TRBD2 | - | TRBV6-5 | CASKLAGFETQYF | TGTGCCAGCAAACTAGCGGGATTTGAGACCCAGTACTTC
TRBJ2-2 | TRBD1 | - | TRBV2 | CASSQSLVTGTGELFF | TGTGCCAGCAGTCAATCCCTTGTGACAGGGACCGGGGAGCTGTTTTTT
TRBJ2-3 | TRBD2 | - | TRBV27 | CASSLTSGRTDTQYF | TGTGCCAGCAGCCTAACTAGCGGGAGGACAGATACGCAGTATTTT
TRBJ1-1 | - | - | TRBV5-1 | CASSLVWTDPSEAFF | TGCGCCAGCAGCTTGGTATGGACAGACCCCAGTGAAGCTTTCTTT
TRBJ1-2 | - | - | TRBV27 | CASRVSQLPQYGCTF | TGTGCCAGCCGCGTTTCCCAGTTACCACAGTATGGCTGCACCTTC
TRBJ1-2 | TRBD1 | - | TRBV5-6 | CASSWTGLSYGYTF | TGTGCCAGCAGCTGGACAGGGCTCTCCTATGGCTACACCTTC
TRBJ2-1 | - | once | TRBV6-5 | CASSPTTGHNEQFF | TGTGCCAGCAGTCCGACTACAGGGCACAATGAGCAGTTCTTC
TRBJ2-3 | - | - | TRBV19 | CASSIFSWTDTQCF | TGTGCCAGTAGTATCTTTTCCTGGACAGATACGCAGTGTTTT
TRBJ2-3 | TRBD1 | - | TRBV27 | CASWTGGTDTQYF | TGTGCCAGCTGGACAGGGGGCACAGATACGCAGTATTTT
TRBJ1-2 | - | - | TRBV19 | CASIAGALSYGYTF | TGTGCCAGTATTGCAGGGGCGCTGAGCTATGGCTACACCTTC
TRBJ1-2 | TRBD1 | - | TRBV19 | CASSPTGEGSGYTF | TGTGCCAGTAGTCCGACAGGGGAAGGGAGTGGCTACACCTTC
TRBJ2-2 | TRBD2 | - | TRBV10-1 | CASGSGRASDTGELFF | TGCGCCAGCGGTAGCGGGAGGGCCTCGGACACCGGGGAGCTGTTTTTT
TRBJ2-5 | TRBD1 | - | TRBV18 | CASSLRTGDTETQYF | TGTGCCAGCTCACTCCGGACAGGGGATACGGAGACCCAGTACTTC
TRBJ1-1 | TRBD1 | - | TRBV30 | CAWSVLDDREGTEAFF | TGTGCCTGGAGTGTACTTGATGACAGGGAAGGCACTGAAGCTTTCTTT
TRBJ2-5 | TRBD2 | - | TRBV2 | CASSAPAGGWETQYF | TGTGCCAGCAGCGCCCCAGCGGGAGGCTGGGAGACCCAGTACTTC
TRBJ1-3 | - | - | TRBV29-1 | CSANSGNTIYF | TGCAGCGCTAACAGTGGAAACACCATATATTTT
TRBJ1-4 | TRBD1 | - | TRBV5-4 | CASSVDPGQGNEKLFF | TGTGCCAGCAGCGTCGATCCGGGACAGGGTAATGAAAAACTGTTTTTT
TRBJ2-7 | - | - | TRBV11-3 | CASSRGGSGLGEQYF | TGTGCCAGCAGCCGTGGAGGGTCAGGCTTGGGAGAGCAGTACTTC
TRBJ1-2 | - | - | TRBV6-6 | CASSYRALGDYGYTF | TGTGCCAGCAGTTACAGGGCACTAGGTGACTATGGCTACACCTTC
TRBJ2-1 | - | - | TRBV12-5 | CACQRQASYNEQFF | TGTGCTTGCCAAAGACAGGCCTCCTACAATGAGCAGTTCTTC
TRBJ2-4 | - | - | TRBV6-5 | CASSELGRLNIQYF | TGTGCCAGCAGTGAATTGGGGCGGCTGAACATTCAGTACTTC
TRBJ2-1 | TRBD2 | - | TRBV7-8 | CASSPVSGGANEQFF | TGTGCCAGCAGCCCAGTTAGCGGGGGGGCCAATGAGCAGTTCTTC
TRBJ2-1 | TRBD2 | - | TRBV4-1 | CASSPIGTSGRYEQFF | TGCGCCAGCAGCCCTATCGGGACTAGCGGGAGGTATGAGCAGTTCTTC
TRBJ2-3 | TRBD2 | - | TRBV30 | CAWSGEREGQYFTDTQYF | TGTGCCTGGAGTGGGGAGCGGGAGGGACAATATTTTACAGATACGCAGTATTTT
TRBJ1-1 | - | - | TRBV29-1 | CSVESGQSVNTEAFF | TGCAGCGTTGAATCGGGACAATCCGTGAACACTGAAGCTTTCTTT
TRBJ2-5 | - | - | TRBV11-2 | CASSLGPGETQYF | TGTGCCAGCAGCTTAGGGCCAGGGGAGACCCAGTACTTC
TRBJ1-4 | - | - | TRBV5-6 | CASSLGPVGVKDEKLFF | TGTGCCAGCAGCTTGGGCCCCGTAGGGGTGAAAGATGAAAAACTGTTTTTT
TRBJ1-1 | - | - | TRBV4-1 | CASSQARGTEAFF | TGCGCCAGCAGCCAAGCGCGGGGCACTGAAGCTTTCTTT
TRBJ1-1 | - | - | TRBV30 | CAWSVGFF | TGTGCCTGGAGTGTCGGTTTCTTT
TRBJ2-1 | TRBD2 | - | TRBV2 | CASSELAGVNEQFF | TGTGCCAGCAGCGAACTAGCGGGGGTGAATGAGCAGTTCTTC
TRBJ1-4 | - | once | TRBV9 | CASSRGSTHNEKLFF | TGTGCCAGCAGCCGTGGTAGCACCCATAATGAAAAACTGTTTTTT
TRBJ2-7 | - | - | TRBV25-1 | CASSSQMTGPGGEQYF | TGTGCCAGCAGTTCACAAATGACAGGTCCGGGGGGAGAGCAGTACTTC
TRBJ2-1 | - | - | TRBV9 | CASSVGLAESSYNEQFF | TGTGCCAGCAGCGTAGGTCTAGCTGAAAGCTCCTACAATGAGCAGTTCTTC
TRBJ1-2 | - | few | TRBV30 | CAWRLGSLNYGYTF | TGTGCCTGGAGGCTGGGCAGCCTAAACTATGGCTACACCTTC
TRBJ1-5 | - | - | TRBV30 | CAWSVRGNQPQHF | TGTGCCTGGAGTGTACGGGGAAATCAGCCCCAGCATTTT
TRBJ1-3 | TRBD1 | - | TRBV6-5 | CASSYGQGAGNTIYF | TGTGCCAGCAGTTACGGGCAGGGGGCTGGAAACACCATATATTTT